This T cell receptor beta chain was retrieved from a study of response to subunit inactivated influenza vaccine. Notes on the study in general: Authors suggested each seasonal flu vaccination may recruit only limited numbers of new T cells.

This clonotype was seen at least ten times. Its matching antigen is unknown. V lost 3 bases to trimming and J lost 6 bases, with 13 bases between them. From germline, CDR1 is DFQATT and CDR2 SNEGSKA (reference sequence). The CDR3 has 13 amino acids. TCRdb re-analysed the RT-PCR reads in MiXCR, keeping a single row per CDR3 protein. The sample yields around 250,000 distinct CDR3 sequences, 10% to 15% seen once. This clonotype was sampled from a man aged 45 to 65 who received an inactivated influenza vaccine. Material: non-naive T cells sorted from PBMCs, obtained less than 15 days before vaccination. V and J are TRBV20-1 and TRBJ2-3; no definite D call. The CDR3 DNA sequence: TGCAGTGCTAGCCCCGTAGCCAGGGATACGCAGTATTTT. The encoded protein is CSASPVARDTQYF.